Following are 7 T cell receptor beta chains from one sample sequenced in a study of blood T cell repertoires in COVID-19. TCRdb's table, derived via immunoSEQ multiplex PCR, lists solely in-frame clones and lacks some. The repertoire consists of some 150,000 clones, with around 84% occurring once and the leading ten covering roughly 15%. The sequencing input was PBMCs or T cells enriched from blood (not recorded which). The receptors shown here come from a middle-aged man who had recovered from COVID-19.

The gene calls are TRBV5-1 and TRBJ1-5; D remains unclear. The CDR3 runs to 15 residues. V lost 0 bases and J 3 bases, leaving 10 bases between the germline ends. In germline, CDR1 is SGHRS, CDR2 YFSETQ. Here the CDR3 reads CASSLDSPTNQPQHF. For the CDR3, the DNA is TGCGCCAGCAGCTTGGACAGCCCTACCAATCAGCCCCAGCATTTT.

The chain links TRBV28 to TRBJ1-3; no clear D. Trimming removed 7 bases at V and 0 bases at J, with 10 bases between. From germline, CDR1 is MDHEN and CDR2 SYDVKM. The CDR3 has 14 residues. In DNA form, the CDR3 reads TGTGCCAGCAACACACACCCCTCTGGAAACACCATATATTTT. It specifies CASNTHPSGNTIYF.

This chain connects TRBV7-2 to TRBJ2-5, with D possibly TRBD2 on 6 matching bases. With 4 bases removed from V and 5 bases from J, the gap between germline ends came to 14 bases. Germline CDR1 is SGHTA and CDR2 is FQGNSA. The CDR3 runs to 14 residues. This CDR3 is CASSSWSGRETQYF. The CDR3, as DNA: TGTGCCAGCAGCTCGTGGAGCGGGCGGGAGACCCAGTACTTC.

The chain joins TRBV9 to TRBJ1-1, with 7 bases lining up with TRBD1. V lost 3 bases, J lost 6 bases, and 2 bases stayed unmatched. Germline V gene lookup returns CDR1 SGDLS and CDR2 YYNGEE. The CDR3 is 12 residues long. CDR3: CASSATGSEAFF. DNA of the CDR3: TGTGCCAGCAGCGCGACAGGGTCTGAAGCTTTCTTT.

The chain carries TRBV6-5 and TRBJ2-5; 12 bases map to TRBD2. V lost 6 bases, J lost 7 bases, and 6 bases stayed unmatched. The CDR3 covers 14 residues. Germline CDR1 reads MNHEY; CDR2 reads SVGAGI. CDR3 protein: CASRSSGGAATQYF. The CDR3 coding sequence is TGTGCCAGCAGATCTAGCGGGGGGGCGGCGACCCAGTACTTC.

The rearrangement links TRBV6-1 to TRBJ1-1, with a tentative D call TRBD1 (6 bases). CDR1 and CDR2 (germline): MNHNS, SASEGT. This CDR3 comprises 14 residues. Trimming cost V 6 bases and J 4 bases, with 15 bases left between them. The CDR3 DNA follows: TGTGCCAGCAGCCGAACAGGGACCGGCACTGAAGCTTTCTTT. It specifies CASSRTGTGTEAFF.

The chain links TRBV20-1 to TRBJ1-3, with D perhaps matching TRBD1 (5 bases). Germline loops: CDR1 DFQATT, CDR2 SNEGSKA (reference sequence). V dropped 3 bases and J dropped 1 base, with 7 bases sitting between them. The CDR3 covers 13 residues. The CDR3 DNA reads TGCAGTGCTAGTAGGGGTTCTGGAAACACCATATATTTT. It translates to CSASRGSGNTIYF.